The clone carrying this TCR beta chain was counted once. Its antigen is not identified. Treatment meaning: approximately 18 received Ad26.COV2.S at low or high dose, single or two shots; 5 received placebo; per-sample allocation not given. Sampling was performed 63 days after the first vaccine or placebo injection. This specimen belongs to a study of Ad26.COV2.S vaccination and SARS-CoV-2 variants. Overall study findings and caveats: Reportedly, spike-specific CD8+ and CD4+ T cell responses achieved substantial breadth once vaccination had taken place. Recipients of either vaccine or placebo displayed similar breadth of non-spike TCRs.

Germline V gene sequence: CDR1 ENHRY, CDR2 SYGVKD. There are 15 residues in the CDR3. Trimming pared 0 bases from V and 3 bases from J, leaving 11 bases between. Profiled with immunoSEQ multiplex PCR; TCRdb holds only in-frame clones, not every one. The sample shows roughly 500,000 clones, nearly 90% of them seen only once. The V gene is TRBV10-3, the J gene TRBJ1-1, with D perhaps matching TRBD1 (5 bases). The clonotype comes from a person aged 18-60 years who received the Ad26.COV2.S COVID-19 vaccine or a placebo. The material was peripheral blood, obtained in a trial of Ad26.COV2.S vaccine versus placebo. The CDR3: CAISESRVGDTEAFF. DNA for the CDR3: TGTGCCATCAGTGAGTCGAGGGTGGGGGACACTGAAGCTTTCTTT.